The entry that follows covers one TCR beta chain sequence. A J-beta primer mix and a sample-barcoded 5' primer were used in a second PCR of roughly 6 to 11 cycles. TCRdb redid the calling of the 5' RACE reads with MiXCR, one entry per CDR3 protein. The table lists roughly 1,500,000 distinct CDR3 sequences, roughly 40% of them singletons. The data derive from a study of blood T cells in healthy people across ages. Every sample yielded at least 6.5 million isolated PBMCs. The CDR3 loop spans 15 amino acids. Germline CDR1 MDHEN, CDR2 SYDVKM. Losses at the gene ends were 6 bases for V and 5 bases for J; bases not matched to a gene: 11.

The sequence was obtained from a woman aged 18 to 35 in good health. The rearrangement uses TRBV28 and TRBJ2-7; 9 positions agree with TRBD1. Specimen: blood. CDR3 in amino acids: CASRRPGQGWDEQYF. CDR3 coding DNA: TGTGCCAGCAGGCGCCCGGGACAGGGTTGGGACGAGCAGTACTTC. Using reference TRBV28 and TRBJ2-7 for the parts outside the CDR3, the full variable domain is DVKVTQSSRYLVKRTGEKVFLECVQDMDHENMFWYRQDPGLGLRLIYFSYDVKMKEKGDIPEGYSVSREKKERFSLILESASTNQTSMYLCASRRPGQGWDEQYFGPGTRLTVT.